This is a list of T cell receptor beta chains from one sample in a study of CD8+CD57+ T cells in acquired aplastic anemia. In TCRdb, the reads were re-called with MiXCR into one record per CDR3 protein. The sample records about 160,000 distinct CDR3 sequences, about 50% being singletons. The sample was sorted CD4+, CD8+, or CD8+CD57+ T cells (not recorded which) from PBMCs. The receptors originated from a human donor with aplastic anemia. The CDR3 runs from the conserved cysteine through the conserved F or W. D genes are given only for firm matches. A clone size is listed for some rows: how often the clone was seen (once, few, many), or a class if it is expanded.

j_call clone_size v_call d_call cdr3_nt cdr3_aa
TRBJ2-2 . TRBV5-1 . TGCGCCAGCAGACAGGGTACCGGGGAGCTGTTTTTT CASRQGTGELFF
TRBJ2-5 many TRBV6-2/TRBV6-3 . TGTGCCAGCAGTTACGGGGGCGGTCCCCAAGAGACCCAGTACTTC CASSYGGGPQETQYF
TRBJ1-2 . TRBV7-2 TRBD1 TGTGCCAAGCGGGCAACGGGACAGCGCTATGGCTACACCTTC CAKRATGQRYGYTF
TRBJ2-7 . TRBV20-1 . TGCAGTGCTATGAGGAGCTCCTACGAGCAGTACTTC CSAMRSSYEQYF
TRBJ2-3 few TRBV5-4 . TGTGCCAGCAGTTATTCAAGCGGCACAGATACGCAGTATTTT CASSYSSGTDTQYF
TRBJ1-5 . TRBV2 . TGTGCCAGCAGTGAAGAGCCCTCCAATCAGCCCCAGCATTTT CASSEEPSNQPQHF
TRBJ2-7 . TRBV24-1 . TGTGCCACCAGTGATGGGGTGTCTCCGGCGTACTTC CATSDGVSPAYF
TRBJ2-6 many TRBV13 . TGTGCCAGCAGCTCGGTCGGGGAAGAAACTGGGGCCAACGTCCTGACTTTC CASSSVGEETGANVLTF
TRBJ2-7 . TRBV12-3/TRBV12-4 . TGTGCCAGCACTACAGGGAAGGTCGGCTACGAGCAGTACTTC CASTTGKVGYEQYF
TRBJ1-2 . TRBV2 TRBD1 TGTGCCAGCAGTTATGGACAGGCTGTGGATGGCTACACCTTC CASSYGQAVDGYTF
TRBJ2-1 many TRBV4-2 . TGTGCCAGCAGCCAGCCCGGGCTAGTAGGCAATGAGCAGTTCTTC CASSQPGLVGNEQFF
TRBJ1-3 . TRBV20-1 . TGCAGTGCTAGAGTGGAGGATTCGCGCTTCTCTGGAAACACCATATATTTT CSARVEDSRFSGNTIYF
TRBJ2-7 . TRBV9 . TGTGCCAGCAGCGTAGACGGGGGAGGAACCTACGAGCAGTACTTC CASSVDGGGTYEQYF
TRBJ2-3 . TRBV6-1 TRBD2 TGTGCCAGCAGTCCGACTAGCGGGGGTGCAGATACGCAGTATTTT CASSPTSGGADTQYF
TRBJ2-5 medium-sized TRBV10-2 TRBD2 TGCGCCAGCAGTGAGAACAGCGGGAACTACCAAGAGACCCAGTACTTC CASSENSGNYQETQYF
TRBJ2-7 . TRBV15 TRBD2 TGTGCCACCAGCAGAGTAGCGGGAGGGCCTGGCGAGCAGTACTTC CATSRVAGGPGEQYF
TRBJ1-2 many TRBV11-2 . TGTGCCAGCAGCTTAGGGGCAGATCAAGCTAACTATGGCTACACCTTC CASSLGADQANYGYTF
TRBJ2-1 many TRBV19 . TGTGCCAGTAGTATGGTCGGAGTGAGTGAGCAGTTCTTC CASSMVGVSEQFF
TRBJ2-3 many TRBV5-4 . TGTGCCAGCAGCTTAGGGACAACTAGCACAGATACGCAGTATTTT CASSLGTTSTDTQYF
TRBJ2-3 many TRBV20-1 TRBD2 TGCAGTGCTACCGGGACTAGCGGGGATACGCAGTATTTT CSATGTSGDTQYF
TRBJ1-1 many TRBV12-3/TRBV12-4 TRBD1 TGTGCCAGCAGACCGACAGGGGGCGGCACTGAAGCTTTCTTT CASRPTGGGTEAFF
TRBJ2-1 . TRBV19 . TGTGCCAGTGTGGACAGAAATGAGCAGTTCTTC CASVDRNEQFF
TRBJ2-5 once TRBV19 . TGTGCCAGTAGTATCGGGCTCCTCTCCGAGACCCAGTACTTC CASSIGLLSETQYF
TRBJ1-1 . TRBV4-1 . TGCGCCAGCAGCCCTGAAGCTTTCTTT CASSPEAFF
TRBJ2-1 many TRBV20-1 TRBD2 TGCAGTGCTGAAGAGGGACTAGCAATCAATGAGCAGTTCTTC CSAEEGLAINEQFF
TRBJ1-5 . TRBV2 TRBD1 TGTGCCAGCAGTGCTCAGACAGGGGATCAGCCCCAGCATTTT CASSAQTGDQPQHF
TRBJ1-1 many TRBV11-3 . TGTGCCAGCGCCCAGGGAGGCACTGAAGCTTTCTTT CASAQGGTEAFF
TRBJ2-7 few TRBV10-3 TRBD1 TGTGCCATCAGTGAGTTGGGACAGGGGGCCTCCTACGAGCAGTACTTC CAISELGQGASYEQYF
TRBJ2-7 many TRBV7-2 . TGTGCCAGCAGCTCCCCAGTCTACGAGCAGTACTTC CASSSPVYEQYF
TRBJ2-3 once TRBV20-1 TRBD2 TGCAGTGCATCCAGCGGGGGGGCCGCAGATACGCAGTATTTT CSASSGGAADTQYF
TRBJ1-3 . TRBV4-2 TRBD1 TGTGCCAGCAGCCGACCCACGGGACAGGGACGAAACACCATATATTTT CASSRPTGQGRNTIYF
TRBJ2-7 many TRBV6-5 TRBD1 TGTGCCAGCAGTTACCCACAGGGGGCTTCCTACGAGCAGTACTTC CASSYPQGASYEQYF
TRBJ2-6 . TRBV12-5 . TGTGCTAGTGGTTTTCCGGACATTAGCTCTGGGGCCAACGTCCTGACTTTC CASGFPDISSGANVLTF
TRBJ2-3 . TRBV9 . TGTGCCAGCAGCTTTACCGCTAGGGATACGCAGTATTTT CASSFTARDTQYF
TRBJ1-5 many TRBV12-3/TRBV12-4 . TGTGCCAGCAGTCCCTCTGGGAATCAGCCCCAGCATTTT CASSPSGNQPQHF
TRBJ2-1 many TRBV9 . TGTGCCAGCAGCCCGGACTCCTACAATGAGCAGTTCTTC CASSPDSYNEQFF
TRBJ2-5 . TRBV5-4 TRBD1 TGTGCCAGCAGCTCCAGACAGGGAGAGACCCAGTACTTC CASSSRQGETQYF
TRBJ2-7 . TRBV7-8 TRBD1 TGTGCCAGCAGCTCGATAGGACAGGGAATCTACGAGCAGTACTTC CASSSIGQGIYEQYF
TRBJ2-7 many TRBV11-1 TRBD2 TGTGCCAGCAGCTTCGGACTAGCGGGAGGGACCATATCCTACGAGCAGTACTTC CASSFGLAGGTISYEQYF
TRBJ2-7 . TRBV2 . TGTGCCAGCAGTGACAACGGCTACGAGCAGTACTTC CASSDNGYEQYF
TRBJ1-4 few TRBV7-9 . TGTGCCAGCAGCTTAACGTCCGGGTCTGAAAAACTGTTTTTT CASSLTSGSEKLFF
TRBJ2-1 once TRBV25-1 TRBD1 TGTGCCAGCAGTGAGTTTCCGGGACAGATAATGGATGAGCAGTTCTTC CASSEFPGQIMDEQFF
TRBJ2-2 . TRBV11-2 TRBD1 TGTGCCAGCAGCTTAGGGACAGGGGGGATGAACACCGGGGAGCTGTTTTTT CASSLGTGGMNTGELFF
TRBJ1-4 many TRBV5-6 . TGTGCCAGCAGCCCGCTTGGGGGCAGGGAAAAACTGTTTTTT CASSPLGGREKLFF
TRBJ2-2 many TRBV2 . TGTGCCACTTCACAGGGAGTGACCGGGGAGCTGTTTTTT CATSQGVTGELFF
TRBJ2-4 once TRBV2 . TGTGCCACCCAAGGCATAGCCAAAAACATTCAGTACTTC CATQGIAKNIQYF
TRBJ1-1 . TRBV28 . TGTGCCATATCCTTGGCGGGGAACACTGAAGCTTTCTTT CAISLAGNTEAFF
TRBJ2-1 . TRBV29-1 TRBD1 TGCAGCAAGAGGGACAGCCGCAATGAGCAGTTCTTC CSKRDSRNEQFF
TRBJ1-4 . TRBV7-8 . TGTGCCAGGGGAGCGTGTGAAAAACTGTTTTTT CARGACEKLFF
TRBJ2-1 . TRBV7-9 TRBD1 TGTGCCAGCAGCCTACAGGGGAATGAGCAGTTCTTC CASSLQGNEQFF
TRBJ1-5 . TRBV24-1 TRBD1 TGTGCCACCAGTGATTCAAGACAGGGGGCAAATCAGCCCCAGCATTTT CATSDSRQGANQPQHF
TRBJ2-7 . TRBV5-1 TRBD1 TGCGCCAGCACCGACCGGGACAGGGGCCCCGAGCAGTACTTC CASTDRDRGPEQYF
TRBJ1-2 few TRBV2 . TGTGCCAGCAGTGAAAGGGGGGCAGCCTATGGCTACACCTTC CASSERGAAYGYTF
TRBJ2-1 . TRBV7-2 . TGTGCCAGCAGCTTAGGACAGCGGGCCGTCTTTTTC CASSLGQRAVFF
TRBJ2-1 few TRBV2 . TGTGCCAGTAAAAGAGGGGGGTACAATGAGCAGTTCTTC CASKRGGYNEQFF